The TCR beta chain under discussion was sequenced for a study of blood T cell repertoires in COVID-19. At the level of the study: PBMCs, B-cell-depleted T cells, or T cells provided the cDNA or gDNA that made up the material.

Produced via immunoSEQ multiplex PCR; TCRdb's table is partial and in-frame only. Found here are about 170,000 clones, 70% to 90% of them singletons; the top ten hold around 4.8%. The CDR3 covers 14 residues. From germline, CDR1 is MNHNY and CDR2 SVGAGI (reference sequence). The V gene end was trimmed by 2 bases and the J gene end by 4 bases; junction bases not matched to a gene: 4. Participants, 18 to 89 years old, spanned about two dozen US areas. Which cohort a participant joined came from the clinical history participants gave. The chain has TRBV6-6 and TRBJ1-2, with 7 bases that match TRBD1. The specimen was PBMCs or T cells enriched from blood (not recorded which). The sequence was collected from a woman aged 50 to 60 who had recovered from COVID-19. This CDR3 is CASSYATGFYGYTF. DNA for the CDR3: TGTGCCAGCAGTTACGCGACAGGGTTCTATGGCTACACCTTC.